This TCR beta chain was sequenced for a study of tumor and adjacent non-tumor tissue in lung cancer. Points from the study as a whole: Significantly higher TCR diversity was found in tumor than normal lung. Tumor repertoires had a smaller top 100 clone share than normal lung.

As concerns this clonotype: Its antigen is not identified. The conserved closing phenylalanine or tryptophan is absent in this CDR3, likely reflecting a read error.

A modified ARM-PCR protocol with three rounds of nested PCR amplified TCRbeta. MiXCR, applied by TCRdb to the multiplex PCR reads, yields one record per CDR3 protein. Of more than 75,000 distinct CDR3 sequences listed, roughly 78% are singletons. CDR1 and CDR2 from the germline V gene are MNHNY and SVGAGI (reference sequence). This CDR3 contains 14 residues. RNA was extracted from bulk tissue without any cell sorting. More than 3 cm separated this lung sample from the edge of the tumor. Between August and November 2014, newly diagnosed, chemotherapy-naive lung cancer patients underwent thoracic surgery in China.

What was sequenced was distant non-tumor lung tissue. The chain couples TRBV6-6 to TRBJ1-6, with a possible D match to TRBD1 (5 bases). The TCR originated in a man in his sixties with small cell lung cancer. The CDR3 sequence: CASNSGLGDSLLHI. The CDR3 DNA follows: TGTGCCAGCAATTCGGGATTGGGGGATTCACTCCTCCACATT.